This T cell receptor beta chain was recovered during a study of neurological immune-mediated disorders. Study context: Multiple sclerosis patients numbering some 35 comprised some 30 relapsing-remitting and 3 secondary progressive patients. Findings and caveats of the study: Among 34 multiple sclerosis patients, 18 had repertoires that phylogenetic grouping placed in one related-CDR3 cluster, a possible signature.

This clonotype showed up many times. Its antigen is unidentified. CDR1 is SGHRS, CDR2 YFSETQ, per germline. V lost 4 bases, J lost 5 bases, and 28 bases lay in between. There are 18 residues in the CDR3. TCRdb ran MiXCR on the 5' RACE reads and lists one entry per CDR3 protein. The data contain around 67,000 distinct CDR3 sequences, 5.2% of them singletons. A total of 2 million PBMCs stored at -80 degrees C provided the unsorted libraries. The chain has TRBV5-1 and TRBJ2-7, with D perhaps assigned TRBD1 or TRBD2 (6 bases each). This receptor was identified in a man younger than 35 with multiple sclerosis. Sequences were obtained from PBMCs. The CDR3 loop is CASSRSPPGAAVGNEQYF. As DNA, the CDR3 is TGCGCCAGCAGCCGCTCCCCCCCGGGGGCGGCGGTCGGTAACGAGCAGTACTTC.